The 12 T cell receptor beta chains listed next were all sequenced from one sample in a study of blood T cell repertoires in COVID-19. The assay was immunoSEQ multiplex PCR, and TCRdb's table has in-frame clones only and misses some. The data contain around 130,000 clones, less than 90% of them singletons. Source material: PBMCs or T cells enriched from blood (not recorded which). The receptors come from a woman aged 25 to 39 who had recovered from COVID-19.

The genes are TRBV21-1 and TRBJ2-5; no DNA check was done on the table's D call, TRBD1. TRBV21-1 represents a pseudogene. The CDR3 is 13 residues long. The CDR3 here is CASPWGPQETQYF. The DNA for the CDR3 is TGTGCCAGCCCCTGGGGCCCTCAGGAGACCCAGTACTTC.

This clone was observed a few times. The gene calls are TRBV19 and TRBJ1-5; 8 bases are a match to TRBD1. Germline CDR1 reads LNHDA; CDR2 reads SQIVND (reference sequence). This CDR3 has 14 residues. Trimming at V came to 6 bases and at J to 4 bases, leaving 5 bases not matched to a gene. The CDR3 DNA follows: TGTGCCAGTAGCCTCACAGGGGGGAATCAGCCCCAGCATTTT. This encodes CASSLTGGNQPQHF.

This clone was counted between two and nine times. The chain combines TRBV5-3 with TRBJ2-2, with a possible D match to TRBD2 (5 bases). TRBV5-3 is noted as an ORF with a role that remains uncertain. The CDR3 is 16 residues long. V lost 4 bases and J lost 4, with 17 bases in between. For the CDR3, the DNA is TGTGCCAGAAGCGACTGTGGCCCTCGGGGCACCGGGGAGCTGTTTTTT. It codes for CARSDCGPRGTGELFF.

The V gene is TRBV5-1, the J gene TRBJ2-7, with 9 bases matching TRBD2. With V trimmed by 4 bases and J by 3 bases, 2 bases remained unmatched. The CDR3 spans 13 residues. Germline V lookup: CDR1 SGHRS, CDR2 YFSETQ. CDR3 DNA: TGCGCCAGCAGCGGGACTAGCAGCTACGAGCAGTACTTC. Residues: CASSGTSSYEQYF.

The rearrangement links TRBV2 to TRBJ2-5; TRBD2 is a possible D gene (5 bases). The CDR3 has 16 amino acids. Germline loops: CDR1 SNHLY, CDR2 FYNNEI. Trimming shortened V by 10 bases and J by 3 bases, and 24 bases separated the two germline ends. CDR3 loop: CATSIGLYSSKETQYF. The CDR3 DNA follows: TGTGCCACCTCGATAGGACTCTACTCTTCAAAAGAGACCCAGTACTTC. Together with reference TRBV2 and TRBJ2-5, the CDR3 gives the full variable domain: EPEVTQTPSHQVTQMGQEVILRCVPISNHLYFYWYRQILGQKVEFLVSFYNNEISEKSEIFDDQFSVERPDGSNFTLKIRSTKLEDSAMYFCATSIGLYSSKETQYFGPGTRLLVL.

The V gene is TRBV18, the J gene TRBJ1-2; D may be TRBD1 (6 bases). V shed 3 bases and J shed 2 bases, with 16 bases lying between them. The CDR3 totals 16 residues. Germline CDR1 is KGHSH and CDR2 is LQKENI. CDR3: CASSPNLGGLNYGYTF. The DNA of the CDR3 is TGTGCCAGCTCACCTAACTTGGGGGGGCTGAACTATGGCTACACCTTC.

In this sample, this clone turned up once. The J gene is TRBJ1-6, the V gene TRBV5-4; 9 bases line up with TRBD1. This CDR3 is built from 16 residues. The ends lost 2 bases at V and 7 bases at J; junction bases unmatched: 7. CDR1 and CDR2 (germline): SGHNT, YYREEE (reference sequence). CDR3 sequence: CASSLGQTGGNSPLHF. The CDR3 coding sequence is TGTGCCAGCAGCTTAGGTCAGACAGGGGGGAATTCACCCCTCCACTTT. The whole variable domain, remainder taken from reference TRBV5-4 and TRBJ1-6, is ETGVTQSPTHLIKTRGQQVTLRCSSQSGHNTVSWYQQALGQGPQFIFQYYREEENGRGNFPPRFSGLQFPNYSSELNVNALELDDSALYLCASSLGQTGGNSPLHFGNGTRLTVT.

This chain's CDR3 is CASSTHASGRAEEQFF. In DNA, the CDR3 is TGTGCCAGCAGCACCCACGCTAGCGGGAGGGCGGAAGAGCAGTTCTTC. V is TRBV7-2 and J is TRBJ2-1, with 12 positions matching TRBD2. The V gene end was trimmed by 5 bases and the J gene end by 10 bases; junction bases not matched to a gene: 12. Per the germline V gene, CDR1 is SGHTA and CDR2 is FQGNSA. The length of the CDR3 is 16 residues.

This chain links TRBV24-1 with TRBJ1-1, with D hard to call. Trimming cost V 5 bases and J 0 bases, with 6 bases left between them. CDR1 is KGHDR and CDR2 is SFDVKD in the germline V gene. There are 13 residues in the CDR3. DNA for the CDR3: TGTGCCACCAGTGCCAGTTTGAACACTGAAGCTTTCTTT. It encodes CATSASLNTEAFF.

The V and J genes are TRBV18 and TRBJ2-2; the D gene is possibly TRBD1 (5 bases). V lost 1 base and J lost 1, with 16 bases in between. The CDR3 covers 18 residues. CDR1 is KGHSH, CDR2 LQKENI, per germline. CDR3 in amino acids: CASSPRAQGARNTGELFF. CDR3 in DNA: TGTGCCAGCTCACCACGGGCCCAAGGGGCGAGGAACACCGGGGAGCTGTTTTTT.

This clone appeared once. This chain joins TRBV5-1 and TRBJ1-4; D perhaps matches TRBD1 (6 bases). In germline, CDR1 is SGHRS, CDR2 YFSETQ. The V end was cut by 0 bases, the J end by 7 bases, with 10 bases between. The CDR3 is 14 amino acids. The CDR3 nucleotides read TGCGCCAGCAGCTTGGAAAGGGGGAGTGAAAAACTGTTTTTT. Translating gives CASSLERGSEKLFF.

The chain is built from TRBV29-1 and TRBJ2-3; the D gene is possibly TRBD2 (6 bases). The CDR3 has 13 amino acids. Trimming took 1 base from V and 6 from J, leaving 11 bases between them. Germline lookup yields CDR1 SQVTM and CDR2 ANQGSEA. The chain's CDR3 is CSVEVGRGDTQYF. The CDR3 nucleotides are TGCAGCGTTGAAGTAGGTCGGGGGGATACGCAGTATTTT.